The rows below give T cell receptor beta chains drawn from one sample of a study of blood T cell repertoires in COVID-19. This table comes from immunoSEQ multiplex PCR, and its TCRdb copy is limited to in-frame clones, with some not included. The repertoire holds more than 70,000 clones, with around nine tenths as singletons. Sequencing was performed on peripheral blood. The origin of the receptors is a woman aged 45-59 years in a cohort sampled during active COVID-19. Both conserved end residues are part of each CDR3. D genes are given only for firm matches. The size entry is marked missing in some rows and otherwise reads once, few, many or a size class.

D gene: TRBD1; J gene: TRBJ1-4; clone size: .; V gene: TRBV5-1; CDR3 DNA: TGCGCCAGCAGCCCGGACAGGGGGAATGAAAAACTGTTTTTT; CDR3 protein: CASSPDRGNEKLFF
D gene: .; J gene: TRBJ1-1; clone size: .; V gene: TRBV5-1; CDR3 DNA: TGCGCCAGCAGCGTATCAGGGATGAACACTGAAGCTTTCTTT; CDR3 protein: CASSVSGMNTEAFF
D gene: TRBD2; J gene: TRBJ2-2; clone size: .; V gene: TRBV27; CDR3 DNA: TGTGCCAGCAGGGTAGCGGGGACTTCGAACACCGGGGAGCTGTTTTTT; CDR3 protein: CASRVAGTSNTGELFF
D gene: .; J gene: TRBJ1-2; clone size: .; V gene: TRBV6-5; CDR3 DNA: TGTGCCAGCAGACAGGTTATGAACTATGGCTACACCTTC; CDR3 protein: CASRQVMNYGYTF
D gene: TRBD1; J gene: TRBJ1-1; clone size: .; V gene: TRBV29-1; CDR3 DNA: TGCAGCGGTGGGACAGGGGGAGACACTGAAGCTTTCTTT; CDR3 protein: CSGGTGGDTEAFF
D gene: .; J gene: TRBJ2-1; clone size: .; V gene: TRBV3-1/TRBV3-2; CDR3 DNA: TGTGCCAGCAGCTCCCGAGGGATCCTCTTAACAAACAATGAGCAGTTCTTC; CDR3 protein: CASSSRGILLTNNEQFF
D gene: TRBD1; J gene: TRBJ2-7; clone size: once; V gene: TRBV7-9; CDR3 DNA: TGTGCCAGCAGCCGCCGGGACAGGGGGGGGTACGAGCAGTACTTC; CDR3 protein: CASSRRDRGGYEQYF
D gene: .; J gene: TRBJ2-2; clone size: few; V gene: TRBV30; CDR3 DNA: TGTGCCTGGAGTCTCACAGGGACCGGGGAGCTGTTTTTT; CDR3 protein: CAWSLTGTGELFF
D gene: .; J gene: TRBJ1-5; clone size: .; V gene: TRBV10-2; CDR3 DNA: TGCGCCACCCCTCAGGACAGAGAGGTCTCCAATCAGCCCCAGCATTTT; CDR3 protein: CATPQDREVSNQPQHF
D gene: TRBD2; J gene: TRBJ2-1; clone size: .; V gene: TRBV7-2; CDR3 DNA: TGTGCCAGCAGTTATACTAGCGGGGGCTACAATGAGCAGTTCTTC; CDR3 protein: CASSYTSGGYNEQFF
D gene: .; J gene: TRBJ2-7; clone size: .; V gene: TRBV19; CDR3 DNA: TGTGCCAGTAGTATTGGACGGGAGCCCTACTACGAGCAGTACTTC; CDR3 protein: CASSIGREPYYEQYF
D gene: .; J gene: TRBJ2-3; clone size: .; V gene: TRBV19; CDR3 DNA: TGTGCCACCTCCCCCCAGGGCGCCTTAGCAGATACGCAGTATTTT; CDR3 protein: CATSPQGALADTQYF